Following are 6 T cell receptor beta chains from one sample sequenced in a study of blood T cells in healthy people across ages. A second PCR, run for about 7 to 12 cycles, used a sample-barcoded 5' primer plus a J-beta primer mix. TCRdb reprocessed the 5' RACE reads with MiXCR, giving one entry per CDR3 protein. Among fewer than 1,200,000 distinct CDR3 sequences listed, roughly 24% were seen once. In addition, the sample was reused for a study of T cells of mothers and their children.

The sample comprised blood. All receptors come from a girl aged 2 to 9 in good health.

This clonotype was seen a handful of times. CDR3 nucleotide sequence: TGTGCCAGCAGCTCCGGGCTCCAAGCCAGAAATGAAAAACTGTTTTTT. It is translated as CASSSGLQARNEKLFF. The chain links TRBV7-9 to TRBJ1-4; unclear D gene. V lost 4 bases and J 5 bases, leaving 17 bases between the germline ends. The CDR3 length is 16 residues. CDR1 is SEHNR, CDR2 FQNEAQ, per germline (reference sequence).

CDR3 in DNA: TGCGCCAGCAGCTTGTGGGGGACTGCTAACAATGAGCAGTTCTTC. Translating it yields CASSLWGTANNEQFF. V gene TRBV5-1 combines with J gene TRBJ2-1; D might be TRBD2 (6 bases). With 1 base removed from V and 5 bases from J, the gap between germline ends came to 13 bases. Germline assignment: CDR1 SGHRS and CDR2 YFSETQ. This CDR3 comprises 15 residues. The variable domain in full, with the rest retrieved from reference TRBV5-1 and TRBJ2-1, is KAGVTQTPRYLIKTRGQQVTLSCSPISGHRSVSWYQQTPGQGLQFLFEYFSETQRNKGNFPGRFSGRQFSNSRSEMNVSTLELGDSALYLCASSLWGTANNEQFFGPGTRLTVL.

The rearrangement uses TRBV4-3 and TRBJ2-2; 9 nucleotides match TRBD2. V was pared by 4 bases and J by 7 bases, with 10 bases of the junction left unmatched. The CDR3 length is 16 residues. Looked up from germline, CDR1 is LGHNA and CDR2 is YSLEER. The CDR3 region has the DNA TGCGCCAGCAGCCCCGGGGCGGGGGGGCTGATCGGGGAGCTGTTTTTT. Amino acid sequence: CASSPGAGGLIGELFF.

The V gene is TRBV6-2 or TRBV6-3, the J gene TRBJ2-1; 8 bases fit TRBD2. The DNA end is a closer match to TRBJ2-7, so the J assignment may be wrong. CDR3 length: 15 amino acids. Per germline, CDR1 MNHEY and CDR2 SVGEGT. CDR3 sequence (DNA): TGTGCCAGCAGTTATCCGACGGGAGGGCCGTACGAGCAGTACTTC. It specifies CASSYPTGGPYEQYF.

J is TRBJ2-7 and V is TRBV5-6; maybe TRBD2 (5 bases). The CDR3 contains 15 residues. Trimming shortened V by 2 bases and J by 6 bases, and 18 bases separated the two germline ends. Per the germline V gene, CDR1 is SGHDT and CDR2 is YYEEEE. The CDR3 region is CASSLGDLRGFEQYF. DNA of the CDR3: TGTGCCAGCAGCTTAGGAGACCTCCGCGGGTTCGAGCAGTACTTC.

The chain joins TRBV10-3 to TRBJ1-2; D is ambiguous. CDR1 is ENHRY and CDR2 is SYGVKD in the germline V gene. The CDR3 has 14 amino acids. V lost 0 bases and J lost 4, with 9 bases in between. CDR3 in DNA: TGTGCCATCAGTGAGTCGGGCAGCCTCTATGGCTACACCTTC. It is translated as CAISESGSLYGYTF.